This T cell receptor beta chain was retrieved from a study of Ad26.COV2.S vaccination and SARS-CoV-2 variants. Of note for this clone: Its specificity is unknown.

The data were produced by immunoSEQ multiplex PCR, yet TCRdb's version contains in-frame clones alone and is incomplete. This sample carries about 480,000 clones, around 88% of them seen once, and the ten largest clones take 9.5% to 15%. Study conclusions and caveats: The study found similar non-spike TCR breadth in vaccine and placebo recipients.

The CDR3 runs 14 residues. Trimming cost V 7 bases and J 0 bases; bases outside gene matches: 4. Looked up from germline, CDR1 is MDHEN and CDR2 is SYDVKM. Treatment meaning: some 20 received Ad26.COV2.S at low or high dose, single or two shots; about 5 received placebo; per-sample allocation not given. On day 63 after the first injection, vaccine and placebo recipients gave samples. SARS-CoV-2 spike from the Wuhan strain was encoded by the vaccine, an Ad26 vector. The chain is built from TRBV28 and TRBJ2-3; 7 nucleotides align to TRBD2. The material sequenced was peripheral blood, taken in a trial of Ad26.COV2.S vaccine versus placebo. The clonotype originates from a person aged 18-60 years who received the Ad26.COV2.S COVID-19 vaccine or a placebo. The CDR3 region is CASNLAASTDTQYF. In DNA, the CDR3 is TGTGCCAGCAACCTAGCGGCTAGCACAGATACGCAGTATTTT.